The T cell receptor beta chain under discussion was sequenced for a study of blood T cell repertoires in COVID-19. Study overall: Researchers got acute and convalescent COVID-19 samples from the United States, Italy and Spain. In each case, the material was cDNA or gDNA derived from T cells, B-cell-depleted T cells, or PBMCs.

How the authors handled the data: Reference gene primer amplification gave estimated nucleated cell counts. Sequencing was performed with immunoSEQ multiplex PCR; in TCRdb, only in-frame clones are kept and a portion is missing. The DNA was the basis for D and trimming; V, J and clone size are from that table. The sample contains about 170,000 clones, approximately 80% of which appear only once. Seattle researchers signed up patients amid active infection and tracked them longitudinally. CDR3 size: 17 residues. With 6 bases removed from V and 1 base from J, the gap between germline ends came to 19 bases. CDR1 and CDR2 (germline): MDHEN, SYDVKM.

Material: peripheral blood. The V gene is TRBV28, the J gene TRBJ1-5; D unresolved. This TCR came from a woman aged 70-85 years with COVID-19, enrolled during active disease. Written as DNA, the CDR3 is TGTGCCAGCAGCCGATCCTCCGGTGGGCAGAGCAATCAGCCCCAGCATTTT. Protein sequence: CASSRSSGGQSNQPQHF.